The sequence of this T cell receptor beta chain was determined in a study of T cell repertoires in cytomegalovirus infection. Study at large: Public TCR beta signatures provided an indication of both CMV infection and a matching HLA type.

Looked up from germline, CDR1 is MDHEN and CDR2 is SYDVKM. Trimming pared 4 bases from V and 11 bases from J, leaving 12 bases between. The length of the CDR3 is 12 residues. Each CDR3 protein is one row after TCRdb ran MiXCR on the reads. The table has about 890,000 distinct CDR3 sequences, around 32% seen once; the top ten hold around 15%. As to this clonotype: What it recognizes is unknown.

The clonotype was recovered from a human donor in good health (CMV status not recorded). Some clones in this sample may be carry-over from other donors' samples. The chain joins TRBV28 to TRBJ1-5, with D hard to call. This sample comprised cultured CD8+ T cells from PBMCs, obtained from culture after CMV antigen stimulation. The CDR3 protein is CASSSISGAQHF. CDR3 DNA: TGTGCCAGCAGTTCGATCTCTGGAGCCCAGCATTTT.